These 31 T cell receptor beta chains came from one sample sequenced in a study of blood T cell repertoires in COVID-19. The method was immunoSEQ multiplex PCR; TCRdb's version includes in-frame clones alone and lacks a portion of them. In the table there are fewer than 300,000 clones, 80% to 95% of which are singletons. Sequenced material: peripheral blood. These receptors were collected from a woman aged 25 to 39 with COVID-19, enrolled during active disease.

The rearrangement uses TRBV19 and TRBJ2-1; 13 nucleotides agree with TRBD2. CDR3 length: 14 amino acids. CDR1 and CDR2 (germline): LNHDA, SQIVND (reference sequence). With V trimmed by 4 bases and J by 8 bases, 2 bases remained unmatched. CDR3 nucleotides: TGTGCCAGTAGTAGGACTAGCGGGAGAGATGAGCAGTTCTTC. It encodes CASSRTSGRDEQFF.

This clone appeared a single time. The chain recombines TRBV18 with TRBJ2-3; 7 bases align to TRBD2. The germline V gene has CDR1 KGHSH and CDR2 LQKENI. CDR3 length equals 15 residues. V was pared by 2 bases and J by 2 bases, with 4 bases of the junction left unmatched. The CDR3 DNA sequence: TGTGCCAGCTCACCATCTAGCGGTTACACAGATACGCAGTATTTT. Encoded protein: CASSPSSGYTDTQYF.

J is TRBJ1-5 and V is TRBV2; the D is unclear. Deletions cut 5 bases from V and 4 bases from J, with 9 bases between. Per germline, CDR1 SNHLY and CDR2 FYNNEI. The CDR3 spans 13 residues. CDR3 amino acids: CASSRDTNQPQHF. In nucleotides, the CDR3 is TGTGCCAGCAGTAGAGACACAAATCAGCCCCAGCATTTT.

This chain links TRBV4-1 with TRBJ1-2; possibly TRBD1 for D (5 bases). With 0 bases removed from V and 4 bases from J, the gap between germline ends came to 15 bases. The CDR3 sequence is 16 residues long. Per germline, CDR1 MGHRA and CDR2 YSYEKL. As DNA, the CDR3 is TGCGCCAGCAGCCAAGACGGGCAGGGAGGAATCTATGGCTACACCTTC. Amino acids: CASSQDGQGGIYGYTF.

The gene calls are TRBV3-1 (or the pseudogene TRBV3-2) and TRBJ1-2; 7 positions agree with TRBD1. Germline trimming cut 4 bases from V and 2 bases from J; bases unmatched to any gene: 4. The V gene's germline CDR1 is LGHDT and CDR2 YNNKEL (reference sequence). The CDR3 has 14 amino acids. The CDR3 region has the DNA TGTGCCAGCAGCCGTGGGACAGAGAACTATGGCTACACCTTC. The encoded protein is CASSRGTENYGYTF.

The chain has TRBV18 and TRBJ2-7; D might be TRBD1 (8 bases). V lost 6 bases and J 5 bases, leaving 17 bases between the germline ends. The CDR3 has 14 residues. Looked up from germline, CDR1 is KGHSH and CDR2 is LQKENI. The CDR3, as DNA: TGTGCCAGCTCCCGTGACAGGGGAGGGGACGAGCAGTACTTC. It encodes CASSRDRGGDEQYF.

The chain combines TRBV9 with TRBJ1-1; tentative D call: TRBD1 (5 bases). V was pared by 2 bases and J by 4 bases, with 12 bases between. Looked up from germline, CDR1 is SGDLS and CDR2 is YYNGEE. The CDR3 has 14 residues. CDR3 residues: CASSVSQDGTEAFF. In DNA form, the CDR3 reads TGTGCCAGCAGCGTTTCACAGGATGGCACTGAAGCTTTCTTT.

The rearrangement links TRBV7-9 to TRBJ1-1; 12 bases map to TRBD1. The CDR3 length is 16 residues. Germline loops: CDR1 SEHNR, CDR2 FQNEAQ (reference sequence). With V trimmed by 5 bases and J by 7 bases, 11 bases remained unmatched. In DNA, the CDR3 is TGTGCCAGCAGCCCTCCGGGACAGGGGGCGAAGGTTGAAGCTTTCTTT. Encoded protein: CASSPPGQGAKVEAFF.

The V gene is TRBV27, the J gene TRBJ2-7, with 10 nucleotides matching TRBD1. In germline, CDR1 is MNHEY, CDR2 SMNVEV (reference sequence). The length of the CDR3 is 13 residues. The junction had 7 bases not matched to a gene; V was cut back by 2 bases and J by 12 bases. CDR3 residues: CASSLRLGTGVYF. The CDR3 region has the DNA TGTGCCAGCAGTTTACGACTCGGGACAGGGGTGTACTTC.

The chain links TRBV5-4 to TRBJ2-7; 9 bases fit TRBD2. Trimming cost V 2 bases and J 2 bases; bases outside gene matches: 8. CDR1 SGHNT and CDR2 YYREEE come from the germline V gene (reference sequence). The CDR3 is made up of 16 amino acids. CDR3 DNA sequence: TGTGCCAGCAGCTTCGATTTTAGCGGGAGCACCTACGAGCAGTACTTC. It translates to CASSFDFSGSTYEQYF.

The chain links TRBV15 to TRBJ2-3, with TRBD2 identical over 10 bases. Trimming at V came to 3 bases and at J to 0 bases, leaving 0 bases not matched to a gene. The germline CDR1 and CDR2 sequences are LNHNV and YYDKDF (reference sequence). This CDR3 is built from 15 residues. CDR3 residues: CATSRTSGSTDTQYF. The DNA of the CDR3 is TGTGCCACCAGCAGGACTAGCGGGAGCACAGATACGCAGTATTTT. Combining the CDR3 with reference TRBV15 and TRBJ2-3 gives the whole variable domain DAMVIQNPRYQVTQFGKPVTLSCSQTLNHNVMYWYQQKSSQAPKLLFHYYDKDFNNEADTPDNFQSRRPNTSFCFLDIRSPGLGDTAMYLCATSRTSGSTDTQYFGPGTRLTVL.

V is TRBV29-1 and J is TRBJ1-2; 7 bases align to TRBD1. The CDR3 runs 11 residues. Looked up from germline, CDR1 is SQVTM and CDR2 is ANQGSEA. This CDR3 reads CRAGTAYGYTF. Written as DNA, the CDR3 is TGCAGGGCCGGGACAGCTTATGGCTACACCTTC.

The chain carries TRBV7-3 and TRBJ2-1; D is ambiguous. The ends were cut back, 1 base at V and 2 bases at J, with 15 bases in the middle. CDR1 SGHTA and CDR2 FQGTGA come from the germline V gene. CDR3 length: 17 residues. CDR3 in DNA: TGTGCCAGCAGCTTAAGCAAAGGCGGCCGGACCTACAATGAGCAGTTCTTC. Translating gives CASSLSKGGRTYNEQFF.

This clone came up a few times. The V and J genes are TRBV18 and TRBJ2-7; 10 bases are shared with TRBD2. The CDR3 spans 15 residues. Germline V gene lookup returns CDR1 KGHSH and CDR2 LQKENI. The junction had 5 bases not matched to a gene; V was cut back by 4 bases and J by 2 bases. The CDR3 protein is CASSQEREGAYEQYF. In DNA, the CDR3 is TGTGCCAGCTCACAAGAGCGGGAGGGGGCCTACGAGCAGTACTTC.

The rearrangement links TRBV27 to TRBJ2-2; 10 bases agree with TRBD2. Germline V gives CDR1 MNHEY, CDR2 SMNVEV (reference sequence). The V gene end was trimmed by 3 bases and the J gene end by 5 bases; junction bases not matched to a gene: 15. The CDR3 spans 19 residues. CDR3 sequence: CASSLWGRLAGVGTGELFF. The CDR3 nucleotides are TGTGCCAGCAGTTTGTGGGGGCGGCTAGCGGGAGTAGGGACCGGGGAGCTGTTTTTT.

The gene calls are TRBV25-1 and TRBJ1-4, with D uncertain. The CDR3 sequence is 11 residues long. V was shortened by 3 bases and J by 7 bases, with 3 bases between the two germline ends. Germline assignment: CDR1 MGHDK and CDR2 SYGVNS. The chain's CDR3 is CASSDLEKLFF. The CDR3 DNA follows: TGTGCCAGCAGTGACCTTGAAAAACTGTTTTTT.

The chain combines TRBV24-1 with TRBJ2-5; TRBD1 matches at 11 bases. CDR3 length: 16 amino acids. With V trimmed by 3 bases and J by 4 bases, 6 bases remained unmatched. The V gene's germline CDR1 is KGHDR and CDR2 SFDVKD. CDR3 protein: CATSDPGQGERETQYF. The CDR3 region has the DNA TGTGCCACCAGTGATCCGGGACAGGGGGAACGAGAGACCCAGTACTTC.

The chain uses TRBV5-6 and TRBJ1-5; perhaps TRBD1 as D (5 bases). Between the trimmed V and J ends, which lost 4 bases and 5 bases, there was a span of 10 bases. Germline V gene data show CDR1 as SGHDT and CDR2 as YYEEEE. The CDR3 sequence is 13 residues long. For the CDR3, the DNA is TGTGCCAGCAGCCCAGGGTGGGATCAGCCCCAGCATTTT. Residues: CASSPGWDQPQHF.

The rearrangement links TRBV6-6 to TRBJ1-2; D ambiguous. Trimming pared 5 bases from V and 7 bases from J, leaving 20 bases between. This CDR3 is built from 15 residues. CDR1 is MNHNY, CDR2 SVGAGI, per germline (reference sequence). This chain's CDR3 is CASSALRGGEGGYTF. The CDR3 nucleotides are TGTGCCAGCAGTGCTCTTCGGGGTGGGGAGGGTGGCTACACCTTC.

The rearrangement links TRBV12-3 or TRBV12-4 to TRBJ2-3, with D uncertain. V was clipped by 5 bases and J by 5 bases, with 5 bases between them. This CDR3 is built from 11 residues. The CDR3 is CASSSRDTQYF. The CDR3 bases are TGTGCCAGCAGTAGTAGAGATACGCAGTATTTT.

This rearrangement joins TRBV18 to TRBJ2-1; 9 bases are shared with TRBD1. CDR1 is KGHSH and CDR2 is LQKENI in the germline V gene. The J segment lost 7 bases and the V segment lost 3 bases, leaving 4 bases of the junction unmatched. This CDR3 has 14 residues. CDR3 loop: CASSPQGQGNEQFF. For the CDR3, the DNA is TGTGCCAGCTCACCGCAGGGACAGGGAAATGAGCAGTTCTTC. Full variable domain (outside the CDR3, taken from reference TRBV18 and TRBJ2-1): NAGVMQNPRHLVRRRGQEARLRCSPMKGHSHVYWYRQLPEEGLKFMVYLQKENIIDESGMPKERFSAEFPKEGPSILRIQQVVRGDSAAYFCASSPQGQGNEQFFGPGTRLTVL.

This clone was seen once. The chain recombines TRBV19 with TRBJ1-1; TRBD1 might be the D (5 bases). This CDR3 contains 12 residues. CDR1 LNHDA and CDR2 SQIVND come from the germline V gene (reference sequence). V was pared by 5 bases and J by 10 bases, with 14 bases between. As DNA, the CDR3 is TGTGCCAGTAGTCCCTCGCGGGACCGAGCTTTCTTT. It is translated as CASSPSRDRAFF.

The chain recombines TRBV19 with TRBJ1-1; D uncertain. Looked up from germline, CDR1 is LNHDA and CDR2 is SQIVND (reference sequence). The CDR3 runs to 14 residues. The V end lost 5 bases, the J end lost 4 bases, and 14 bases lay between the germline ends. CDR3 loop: CASSPRGGFTEAFF. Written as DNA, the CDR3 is TGTGCCAGTAGTCCCCGGGGTGGGTTCACTGAAGCTTTCTTT.

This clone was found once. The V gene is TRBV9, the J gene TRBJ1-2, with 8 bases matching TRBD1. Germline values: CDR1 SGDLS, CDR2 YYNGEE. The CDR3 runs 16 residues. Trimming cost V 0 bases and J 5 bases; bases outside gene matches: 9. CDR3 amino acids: CASSVGPTGAGYGYTF. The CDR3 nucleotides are TGTGCCAGCAGCGTAGGACCGACAGGGGCGGGATATGGCTACACCTTC.

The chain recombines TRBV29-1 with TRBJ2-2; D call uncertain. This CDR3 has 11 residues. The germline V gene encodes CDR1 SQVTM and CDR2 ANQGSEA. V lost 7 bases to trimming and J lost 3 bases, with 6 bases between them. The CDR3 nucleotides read TGCAGCGGTCGAGACACCGGGGAGCTGTTTTTT. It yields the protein CSGRDTGELFF.

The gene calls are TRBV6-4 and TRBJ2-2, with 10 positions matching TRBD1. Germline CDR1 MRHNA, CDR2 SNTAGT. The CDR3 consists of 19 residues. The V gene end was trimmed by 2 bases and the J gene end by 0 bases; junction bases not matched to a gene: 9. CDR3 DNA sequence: TGTGCCAGCAGTGACACACACGACAGGGGGCTCGCGAACACCGGGGAGCTGTTTTTT. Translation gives CASSDTHDRGLANTGELFF.

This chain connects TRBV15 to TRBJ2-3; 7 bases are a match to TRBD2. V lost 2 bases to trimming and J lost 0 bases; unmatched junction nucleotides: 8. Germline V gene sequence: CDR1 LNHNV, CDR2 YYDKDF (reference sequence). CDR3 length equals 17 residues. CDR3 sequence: CATSRPSASGSTDTQYF. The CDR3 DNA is TGTGCCACCAGCAGACCCTCGGCTAGCGGTAGCACAGATACGCAGTATTTT.

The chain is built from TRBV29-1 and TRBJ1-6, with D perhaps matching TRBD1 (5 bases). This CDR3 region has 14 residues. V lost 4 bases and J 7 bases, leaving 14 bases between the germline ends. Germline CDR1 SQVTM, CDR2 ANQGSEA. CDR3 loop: CSVVTGTGNSPLHF. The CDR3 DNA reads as TGCAGCGTTGTAACCGGGACTGGAAATTCACCCCTCCACTTT.

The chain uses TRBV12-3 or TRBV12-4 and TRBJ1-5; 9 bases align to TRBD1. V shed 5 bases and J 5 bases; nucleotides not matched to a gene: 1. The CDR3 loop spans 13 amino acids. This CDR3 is CASSRTGDQPQHF. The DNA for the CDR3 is TGTGCCAGCAGTCGGACAGGGGATCAGCCCCAGCATTTT.

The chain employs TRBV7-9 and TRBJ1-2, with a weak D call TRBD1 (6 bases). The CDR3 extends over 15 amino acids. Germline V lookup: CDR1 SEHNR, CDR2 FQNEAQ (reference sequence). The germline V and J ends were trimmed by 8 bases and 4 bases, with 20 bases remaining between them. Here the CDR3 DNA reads TGTGCCAGCGTCACATACGGGCAGGGGAGCTATGGCTACACCTTC. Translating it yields CASVTYGQGSYGYTF. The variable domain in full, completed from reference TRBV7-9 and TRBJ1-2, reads DTGVSQNPRHKITKRGQNVTFRCDPISEHNRLYWYRQTLGQGPEFLTYFQNEAQLEKSRLLSDRFSAERPKGSFSTLEIQRTEQGDSAMYLCASVTYGQGSYGYTFGSGTRLTVV.

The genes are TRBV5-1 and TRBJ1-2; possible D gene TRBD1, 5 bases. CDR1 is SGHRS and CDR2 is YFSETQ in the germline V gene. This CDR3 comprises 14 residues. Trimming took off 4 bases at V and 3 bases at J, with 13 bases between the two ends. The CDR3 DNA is TGCGCCAGCAGCACCGTCCCGGGGGACTATGGCTACACCTTC. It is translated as CASSTVPGDYGYTF.